A single sample is the source of the 29 T cell receptor beta chains below, sequenced in a study of T-cell memory formation after mild COVID-19. TCRdb recomputed calls from the 5' RACE reads with MiXCR, one row per CDR3 protein. Of roughly 370,000 distinct CDR3 sequences in the sample, approximately 15% were seen once. Sequenced: PBMCs or a T cell subset sorted from them (not recorded which). All receptors come from a man aged 18 to 29 who had mild COVID-19 (a few samples of this study predate the infection). Cell type and time point are not known.

The table lists this clonotype with a few counts. In DNA, the CDR3 is TGTGCCACCGCGGGAACTTTCAGGGGGGGAAATGAAAAACTGTTTTTT. Amino acids: CATAGTFRGGNEKLFF. J is TRBJ1-4 and V is TRBV10-3, with TRBD1 matching 7 bases. The germline V gene has CDR1 ENHRY and CDR2 SYGVKD. Unmatched junction bases numbered 16, after V lost 10 bases and J lost 5 bases. This CDR3 is built from 16 residues.

The V gene is TRBV7-2, the J gene TRBJ1-2; D not resolved. The germline V gene has CDR1 SGHTA and CDR2 FQGNSA. Trimming stripped 5 bases from V and 2 bases from J, with 15 bases between. This CDR3 contains 15 residues. DNA for the CDR3: TGTGCCAGCAGCCCATATCAGGCAGGCAACTATGGCTACACCTTC. Translation: CASSPYQAGNYGYTF. Based on the CDR3 plus reference TRBV7-2 and TRBJ1-2, the full variable domain is GAGVSQSPSNKVTEKGKDVELRCDPISGHTALYWYRQSLGQGLEFLIYFQGNSAPDKSGLPSDRFSAERTGGSVSTLTIQRTQQEDSAVYLCASSPYQAGNYGYTFGSGTRLTVV.

Only a few counts were recorded for this clonotype. The rearrangement joins TRBV7-9 to TRBJ1-2; D gene ambiguous. The V gene's germline CDR1 is SEHNR and CDR2 FQNEAQ (reference sequence). This CDR3 is built from 16 residues. Trimming took off 3 bases at V and 0 bases at J, with 14 bases between the two ends. The CDR3 nucleotides read TGTGCCAGCAGCTTCGGTGTGTCAGGAGCTAACTATGGCTACACCTTC. It yields the protein CASSFGVSGANYGYTF.

The chain combines TRBV7-2 with TRBJ2-2; perhaps TRBD1 as D (5 bases). V was cut by 3 bases and J by 3 bases, with 8 bases left in between. This CDR3 has 14 residues. CDR1 and CDR2 from the germline V gene are SGHTA and FQGNSA. CDR3 residues: CASSFQGDTGELFF. Here the CDR3 DNA reads TGTGCCAGCAGCTTCCAGGGCGACACCGGGGAGCTGTTTTTT.

V usage is TRBV7-3 and J usage is TRBJ2-1, with D unclear. V was trimmed by 1 base and J by 6 bases, leaving 10 bases between them. The CDR3 runs to 14 residues. Per the germline V gene, CDR1 is SGHTA and CDR2 is FQGTGA. The CDR3 loop reads CASSLSAPANEQFF. In DNA, the CDR3 is TGTGCCAGCAGCTTAAGTGCACCAGCCAATGAGCAGTTCTTC.

J is TRBJ2-5 and V is TRBV20-1; D gene uncertain. CDR1 DFQATT and CDR2 SNEGSKA come from the germline V gene (reference sequence). The CDR3 runs to 14 residues. Trimming left V 3 bases short and J 2 bases short, with 13 bases between. This CDR3 reads CSARRDPAQETQYF. CDR3 coding DNA: TGCAGTGCTAGGCGTGACCCAGCACAAGAGACCCAGTACTTC.

This clonotype was recorded only once. V usage is TRBV5-1 and J usage is TRBJ2-1, with 8 nucleotides matching TRBD2. This CDR3 comprises 16 residues. Germline CDR1 SGHRS, CDR2 YFSETQ. V was clipped by 4 bases and J by 5 bases; unmatched bases: 11. CDR3 bases: TGCGCCAGCAGCCTGATAAGCGGGGGTATCGACAATGAGCAGTTCTTC. Its translation is CASSLISGGIDNEQFF.

This clonotype has just a few counts. The V call is TRBV4-1, the J call TRBJ2-1, with D unresolved. V was trimmed by 3 bases and J by 5 bases, leaving 8 bases between them. The CDR3 consists of 13 residues. Germline loops: CDR1 MGHRA, CDR2 YSYEKL. Written as DNA, the CDR3 is TGCGCCAGCAGCCAGCCCGATAACAATGAGCAGTTCTTC. Protein product: CASSQPDNNEQFF.

The V gene is TRBV5-1, the J gene TRBJ1-2; D is ambiguous. This CDR3 has 15 amino acids. CDR1 is SGHRS and CDR2 is YFSETQ in the germline V gene. Trimming pared 3 bases from V and 0 bases from J, leaving 12 bases between. As DNA, the CDR3 is TGCGCCAGCAGCTGGGGAAATATTACTAACTATGGCTACACCTTC. Its protein is CASSWGNITNYGYTF.

This clonotype showed up just a few times. V and J are TRBV12-3 or TRBV12-4 and TRBJ2-3; D remains unclear. The CDR3 extends over 14 amino acids. The V end was cut by 0 bases, the J end by 3 bases, with 7 bases between. In DNA, the CDR3 is TGTGCCAGCAGTTTAGCGCTCCAGACAGATACGCAGTATTTT. It yields the protein CASSLALQTDTQYF.

The V and J genes are TRBV20-1 and TRBJ1-5; D is uncertain. The germline V gene has CDR1 DFQATT and CDR2 SNEGSKA (reference sequence). The CDR3 is 14 residues long. Trimming removed 2 bases at V and 9 bases at J, with 17 bases between. CDR3 amino acids: CSARPGNAFRPQHF. The CDR3 DNA reads as TGCAGTGCTAGACCCGGTAACGCGTTTCGGCCCCAGCATTTT.

This chain uses TRBV4-2 with TRBJ1-1, with D maybe TRBD1 (6 bases). CDR1 and CDR2 (germline): LGHNA, YNFKEQ. The CDR3 extends over 15 amino acids. Trimming took off 0 bases at V and 1 base at J, with 9 bases between the two ends. This CDR3 is CASSQDRGTNTEAFF. The CDR3 DNA reads as TGTGCCAGCAGCCAAGATAGGGGGACGAACACTGAAGCTTTCTTT.

This clonotype was observed once. V is TRBV2 and J is TRBJ1-5; weak D call: TRBD1 (5 bases). V gave up 5 bases and J gave up 7 bases, with 15 bases separating them. This CDR3 has 14 amino acids. CDR1 and CDR2 (germline): SNHLY, FYNNEI. This CDR3 reads CASSTTALGQPQHF. The CDR3 DNA sequence: TGTGCCAGCAGTACGACAGCCCTGGGGCAGCCCCAGCATTTT.

The rearrangement uses TRBV20-1 and TRBJ1-4; D is perhaps TRBD1 (6 bases). CDR1 is DFQATT and CDR2 is SNEGSKA in the germline V gene (reference sequence). This CDR3 is 13 amino acids long. V was shortened by 3 bases and J by 4 bases, with 9 bases between the two germline ends. CDR3 DNA: TGCAGTGCTAGGAGGGACAATAATGAAAAACTGTTTTTT. Translated: CSARRDNNEKLFF.

This clonotype was seen a handful of times. The chain uses TRBV20-1 and TRBJ2-7; D call uncertain. This CDR3 spans 15 amino acids. The germline gives CDR1 DFQATT, CDR2 SNEGSKA (reference sequence). With 2 bases removed from V and 1 base from J, the gap between germline ends came to 15 bases. The CDR3 region is CSARSDLTLSYEQYF. CDR3 sequence (DNA): TGCAGTGCTAGAAGTGATTTAACACTATCCTACGAGCAGTACTTC.

This clonotype came up a few times. The chain recombines TRBV7-9 with TRBJ2-5, with 8 bases aligning to TRBD2. Losses at the gene ends were 11 bases for V and 2 bases for J; bases not matched to a gene: 19. The CDR3 length is 17 residues. Germline V gene sequence: CDR1 SEHNR, CDR2 FQNEAQ (reference sequence). The CDR3 loop reads CASIPEGQRGRQETQYF. CDR3 nucleotide sequence: TGTGCCTCTATCCCAGAGGGCCAGCGGGGGAGACAAGAGACCCAGTACTTC.

The chain is built from TRBV7-9 and TRBJ2-3; no definite D call. V was cut by 8 bases and J by 1 base, with 7 bases left in between. Per the germline V gene, CDR1 is SEHNR and CDR2 is FQNEAQ (reference sequence). There are 12 residues in the CDR3. CDR3 sequence: CASWLGTDTQYF. The CDR3 DNA follows: TGTGCCAGCTGGTTGGGCACAGATACGCAGTATTTT.

This chain joins TRBV11-1 and TRBJ2-5; D is ambiguous. Trimming removed 5 bases at V and 7 bases at J, with 11 bases between. Germline lookup yields CDR1 SGHAT and CDR2 FQDESV (reference sequence). The CDR3 has 12 residues. DNA of the CDR3: TGTGCCAGCAGCCCCCCGCTGGGGACCCAGTACTTC. Its translation: CASSPPLGTQYF.

This sequence joins TRBV6-5 and TRBJ1-5; D might be TRBD1 (5 bases). Deletions cut 2 bases from V and 4 bases from J, with 12 bases between. This CDR3 is built from 15 residues. Germline V gene lookup returns CDR1 MNHEY and CDR2 SVGAGI. The CDR3 region is CASSYGPRANQPQHF. The CDR3 DNA sequence: TGTGCCAGCAGTTACGGACCCAGGGCTAATCAGCCCCAGCATTTT.

This clonotype has a count of ten or more. The chain recombines TRBV25-1 with TRBJ1-6, with no clear D. V lost 6 bases and J 8 bases, leaving 11 bases between the germline ends. CDR1 is MGHDK, CDR2 SYGVNS, per germline. CDR3 length: 13 residues. This chain's CDR3 is CASRRGTDSPLHF. The CDR3 region has the DNA TGTGCCAGCAGGCGAGGCACTGATTCACCCCTCCACTTT.

The chain couples TRBV4-1 to TRBJ2-3, with TRBD1 identical over 9 bases. V was clipped by 0 bases and J by 10 bases; unmatched bases: 8. The length of the CDR3 is 15 residues. CDR1 and CDR2 from the germline V gene are MGHRA and YSYEKL. The CDR3 DNA reads as TGCGCCAGCAGCCAAGAACCCCATGGACAGGGGTCGCAGTATTTT. Residues: CASSQEPHGQGSQYF.

This clonotype was picked up many times. This rearrangement joins TRBV7-2 to TRBJ2-3; a possible D gene is TRBD2 (7 bases). Germline values: CDR1 SGHTA, CDR2 FQGNSA. Deletions cut 1 base from V and 2 bases from J, with 10 bases between. The CDR3 is made up of 15 amino acids. The chain's CDR3 is CASSLGGGNTDTQYF. Here the CDR3 DNA reads TGTGCCAGCAGCTTAGGCGGGGGCAACACAGATACGCAGTATTTT.

This clonotype has just a few counts. The rearrangement links TRBV5-1 to TRBJ2-5; 9 bases are a match to TRBD1. The CDR3 runs to 15 residues. In germline, CDR1 is SGHRS, CDR2 YFSETQ. Trimming cost V 4 bases and J 2 bases; bases outside gene matches: 6. The CDR3 DNA reads as TGCGCCAGCAGCGAGACAGGGGGTCAACAAGAGACCCAGTACTTC. Its translation is CASSETGGQQETQYF.

This clonotype has just a few counts. In nucleotides, the CDR3 is TGTGCCAGCAGTAATCGGGACACCCTTGGTAGAAAGACCCAGTACTTC. The encoded protein is CASSNRDTLGRKTQYF. The rearrangement joins TRBV6-5 to TRBJ2-5; D is perhaps TRBD1 (6 bases). Germline CDR1 reads MNHEY; CDR2 reads SVGAGI. V gave up 5 bases and J gave up 6 bases, with 22 bases separating them. CDR3 length: 16 residues.

This clonotype has more than one count but fewer than ten. This chain joins TRBV7-9 and TRBJ1-5; 7 bases are shared with TRBD1. With V trimmed by 5 bases and J by 4 bases, 8 bases remained unmatched. The CDR3 consists of 15 residues. The germline gives CDR1 SEHNR, CDR2 FQNEAQ (reference sequence). The CDR3, as DNA: TGTGCCAGCAGCCCCAAGGGGACAGCAAATCAGCCCCAGCATTTT. It is translated as CASSPKGTANQPQHF. The full variable domain, in which reference TRBV7-9 and TRBJ1-5 provide the parts outside the CDR3, is DTGVSQNPRHKITKRGQNVTFRCDPISEHNRLYWYRQTLGQGPEFLTYFQNEAQLEKSRLLSDRFSAERPKGSFSTLEIQRTEQGDSAMYLCASSPKGTANQPQHFGDGTRLSIL.

The genes are TRBV12-3 or TRBV12-4 and TRBJ2-1; possible D gene TRBD2, 6 bases. V lost 6 bases, J lost 8 bases, and 11 bases lay in between. The CDR3 consists of 12 residues. CDR3 amino acids: CASSSRGDEQFF. For the CDR3, the DNA is TGTGCCAGCAGCTCACGCGGGGATGAGCAGTTCTTC.

The rearrangement joins TRBV6-2 or TRBV6-3 to TRBJ2-3; D may correspond to TRBD1 or TRBD2 (5 bases each). The CDR3 sequence is 14 residues long. Trimming removed 7 bases from V and 2 bases from J, with 13 bases in between. Germline V CDR1 and CDR2: MNHEY, SVGEGT. The CDR3 loop is CASTPGRITDTQYF. DNA for the CDR3: TGTGCCAGCACCCCGGGACGGATCACAGATACGCAGTATTTT.

J is TRBJ2-5 and V is TRBV12-3 or TRBV12-4; D is perhaps TRBD1 or TRBD2 (7 bases each). This CDR3 spans 15 amino acids. Trimming left V 5 bases short and J 4 bases short, with 17 bases between. The CDR3 DNA is TGTGCCAGCAGTGCCAACAGGGAGGGGGCAGAGACCCAGTACTTC. Its protein product is CASSANREGAETQYF.

This clonotype was recorded a few times. V gene TRBV20-1 combines with J gene TRBJ2-1; 11 nucleotides agree with TRBD2. Trimming cost V 1 base and J 1 base; bases outside gene matches: 12. The CDR3 is made up of 19 amino acids. In germline, CDR1 is DFQATT, CDR2 SNEGSKA (reference sequence). CDR3 sequence: CSARVYDLAGGVSYNEQFF. CDR3 nucleotides: TGCAGTGCTAGAGTTTATGATCTAGCGGGGGGCGTATCCTACAATGAGCAGTTCTTC.